The 24 T cell receptor beta chains presented below share a single source sample, sequenced in a study of cytomegalovirus exposure and HLA in healthy donors. A multiplex PCR was run with 60 Vbeta primers and 13 Jbeta primers. The protocol was immunoSEQ multiplex PCR, while the TCRdb copy is restricted to in-frame clones and leaves out a portion. The sample carries 150,000 to 200,000 clones, roughly 84% recorded once. What was sequenced was PBMCs. These receptors originate from a girl aged 2 to 10 in good health and CMV-seropositive.

The rearrangement uses TRBV5-1 and TRBJ2-2; 8 bases fit TRBD2. From germline, CDR1 is SGHRS and CDR2 YFSETQ. There are 15 residues in the CDR3. V lost 6 bases to trimming and J lost 4 bases; unmatched junction nucleotides: 8. In DNA, the CDR3 is TGCGCCAGCACCCGGGGGGGAGATTTCACCGGGGAGCTGTTTTTT. This encodes CASTRGGDFTGELFF.

This clone came up once. The chain carries TRBV23-1 and TRBJ1-1; D ambiguous. TRBV23-1 carries the ORF label, with uncertain function. This CDR3 has 15 amino acids. The V end lost 5 bases, the J end lost 0 bases, and 13 bases lay between the germline ends. CDR3 nucleotide sequence: TGCGCCAGCAGTACCGGGGATTCCATGAACACTGAAGCTTTCTTT. Protein sequence: CASSTGDSMNTEAFF.

Notes on this clone: One end of the junction fails to match germline, which may point to a read error. The chain carries TRBV7-7 and TRBJ1-5; 7 nucleotides line up with TRBD1. This CDR3 region has 16 residues. Germline assignment: CDR1 SSHAT and CDR2 FNYEAQ (reference sequence). CDR3 DNA sequence: TGTGCTAGCAGCCCCGAACCGGGACAGAGATATCAGCCCCAGCATTTT. It codes for CASSPEPGQRYQPQHF. Combining the CDR3 with reference TRBV7-7 and TRBJ1-5 gives the whole variable domain GAGVSQSPRYKVTKRGQDVTLRCDPISSHATLYWYQQALGQGPEFLTYFNYEAQPDKSGLPSDRFSAERPEGSISTLTIQRTEQRDSAMYRCASSPEPGQRYQPQHFGDGTRLSIL.

The rearrangement links TRBV6-5 to TRBJ1-2; 11 bases agree with TRBD1. The CDR3 contains 14 residues. Germline V CDR1 and CDR2: MNHEY, SVGAGI. Germline trimming cut 8 bases from V and 8 bases from J; bases unmatched to any gene: 10. The CDR3 region has the DNA TGTGCCAGCCAAAGGGACAGGGGGATCGGGGGCTACACCTTC. Encoded protein: CASQRDRGIGGYTF.

In this sample, this clone turned up once. The J gene is TRBJ1-2, the V gene TRBV19; 8 nucleotides agree with TRBD1. There are 14 residues in the CDR3. Losses at the gene ends were 5 bases for V and 1 base for J; bases not matched to a gene: 3. The germline V gene has CDR1 LNHDA and CDR2 SQIVND (reference sequence). The DNA of the CDR3 is TGTGCCAGTAGTCGGACAGGGAATAACTATGGCTACACCTTC. Amino acids: CASSRTGNNYGYTF.

On this clone: One end of the junction fails to match germline, which may point to a read error. This chain uses TRBV5-6 with TRBJ2-3; D is perhaps TRBD1 (5 bases). CDR3 length: 15 residues. Germline lookup yields CDR1 SGHDT and CDR2 YYEEEE. CDR3 protein: CASSENEWGTDTQYF. As DNA, the CDR3 is TGTGCCAGCAGCGAAAACGAATGGGGCACCGATACGCAGTATTTT.

V is TRBV6-5 and J is TRBJ1-2; D not certain. The CDR3 runs 14 residues. V was clipped by 6 bases and J by 1 base, with 12 bases between them. The germline gives CDR1 MNHEY, CDR2 SVGAGI. The CDR3, as DNA: TGTGCCAGCAGGTTGAACGGGTATAACTATGGCTACACCTTC. Residues: CASRLNGYNYGYTF.

The chain has TRBV4-2 and TRBJ2-1; TRBD2 aligns across 9 bases. The CDR3 extends over 17 amino acids. CDR1 and CDR2 from the germline V gene are LGHNA and YNFKEQ. V was clipped by 1 base and J by 5 bases; unmatched bases: 9. CDR3 bases: TGTGCCAGCAGCCAAGTGATTTGGACTAGCGACGACAATGAGCAGTTCTTC. Translated: CASSQVIWTSDDNEQFF.

V is TRBV5-1 and J is TRBJ2-7; D may be TRBD1 (6 bases). Trimming pared 4 bases from V and 4 bases from J, leaving 21 bases between. The CDR3 is 16 amino acids. The germline V gene encodes CDR1 SGHRS and CDR2 YFSETQ. The CDR3 region has the DNA TGCGCCAGCAGCAAAGTCACAACAGGGTCGATGTACGAGCAGTACTTC. Translating it yields CASSKVTTGSMYEQYF.

The CDR3 here is CASNLPGGYGTDTQYF. For the CDR3, the DNA is TGTGCCAGCAACCTCCCGGGGGGTTATGGCACAGATACGCAGTATTTT. V gene TRBV5-5 combines with J gene TRBJ2-3, with 7 bases matching TRBD2. Germline lookup yields CDR1 SGHKS and CDR2 YYEKEE (reference sequence). This CDR3 region has 16 residues. The trim removed 6 bases at V and 1 base at J, leaving 11 bases unmatched.

This chain connects TRBV5-4 to TRBJ1-6, with D perhaps TRBD1 (5 bases). Germline assignment: CDR1 SGHNT and CDR2 YYREEE (reference sequence). This CDR3 region has 13 residues. V dropped 1 base and J dropped 8 bases, with 7 bases sitting between them. For the CDR3, the DNA is TGTGCCAGCAGCTTGTCCAGGGATTCACCCCTCCACTTT. Its protein product is CASSLSRDSPLHF. The complete variable domain, with remaining parts taken from reference TRBV5-4 and TRBJ1-6, reads ETGVTQSPTHLIKTRGQQVTLRCSSQSGHNTVSWYQQALGQGPQFIFQYYREEENGRGNFPPRFSGLQFPNYSSELNVNALELDDSALYLCASSLSRDSPLHFGNGTRLTVT.

The V call is TRBV11-1, the J call TRBJ1-4; D gene ambiguous. V lost 2 bases to trimming and J lost 4 bases, with 5 bases between them. The CDR3 is made up of 13 amino acids. Per germline, CDR1 SGHAT and CDR2 FQDESV (reference sequence). The CDR3 region has the DNA TGTGCCAGCAGCTTACAGGTTAATGAAAAACTGTTTTTT. Encoded protein: CASSLQVNEKLFF. Supplemented by reference TRBV11-1 and TRBJ1-4, the full variable domain reads EAEVAQSPRYKITEKSQAVAFWCDPISGHATLYWYRQILGQGPELLVQFQDESVVDDSQLPKDRFSAERLKGVDSTLKIQPAELGDSAMYLCASSLQVNEKLFFGSGTQLSVL.

The V gene is TRBV6-5, the J gene TRBJ1-5; D is possibly TRBD1 (5 bases). The V and J ends lost 8 bases and 3 bases respectively, with 11 bases between them. Looked up from germline, CDR1 is MNHEY and CDR2 is SVGAGI. The CDR3 runs 13 residues. CDR3 amino acids: CASWRGINQPQHF. CDR3 sequence (DNA): TGTGCCAGCTGGCGGGGGATCAATCAGCCCCAGCATTTT.

With respect to this clone: The junction departs from germline at one end; a sequencing error may be responsible. The identical CDR3 is also encoded by other nucleotide sequences in the sample. V is TRBV2 and J is TRBJ1-1, with D possibly being TRBD1 (6 bases). The germline gives CDR1 SNHLY, CDR2 FYNNEI. The CDR3 sequence is 19 residues long. Here the CDR3 reads CASKGPGSGGRGIYTEAFF. The CDR3 DNA is TGTGCCAGCAAGGGGCCTGGGTCCGGGGGGCGAGGGATTTACACTGAAGCCTTCTTT. The complete variable domain, with remaining parts taken from reference TRBV2 and TRBJ1-1, reads EPEVTQTPSHQVTQMGQEVILRCVPISNHLYFYWYRQILGQKVEFLVSFYNNEISEKSEIFDDQFSVERPDGSNFTLKIRSTKLEDSAMYFCASKGPGSGGRGIYTEAFFGQGTRLTVV.

This clone was observed a single time. This rearrangement joins TRBV5-1 to TRBJ2-2, with 7 bases aligning to TRBD2. This CDR3 spans 15 amino acids. V trimming: 0 bases; J trimming: 8 bases; junction bases outside the gene matches: 7. Germline-derived CDR1 and CDR2 are SGHRS and YFSETQ. CDR3 amino acids: CASSLDASGVGELFF. The CDR3 nucleotides are TGCGCCAGCAGCTTGGATGCTAGCGGAGTGGGGGAGCTGTTTTTT.

This clone was seen a few times. The genes are TRBV2 and TRBJ2-2, with TRBD1 as a possible D gene (6 bases). The germline gives CDR1 SNHLY, CDR2 FYNNEI. This CDR3 is built from 13 residues. Trimming left V 8 bases short and J 2 bases short, with 9 bases between. The CDR3 DNA follows: TGTGCCAGCCACAGGGACAACACCGGGGAGCTGTTTTTT. Amino acids: CASHRDNTGELFF.

The rearrangement links TRBV5-1 to TRBJ1-2; TRBD1 agrees at 7 bases. Unmatched junction bases numbered 5, after V lost 2 bases and J lost 7 bases. Germline lookup yields CDR1 SGHRS and CDR2 YFSETQ. The CDR3 contains 13 residues. The CDR3 is CASSFDRVGGYTF. For the CDR3, the DNA is TGCGCCAGCAGCTTTGACAGGGTCGGTGGCTACACCTTC.

The chain uses TRBV7-9 and TRBJ2-7; 7 bases match TRBD2. CDR1 and CDR2 (germline): SEHNR, FQNEAQ (reference sequence). The CDR3 covers 15 residues. V trimming: 5 bases; J trimming: 3 bases; junction bases outside the gene matches: 10. The CDR3 reads CASSASGAGVYEQYF. As DNA, the CDR3 is TGTGCCAGCAGCGCCAGCGGGGCGGGGGTCTACGAGCAGTACTTC. Full variable domain (missing parts from reference TRBV7-9 and TRBJ2-7): DTGVSQNPRHKITKRGQNVTFRCDPISEHNRLYWYRQTLGQGPEFLTYFQNEAQLEKSRLLSDRFSAERPKGSFSTLEIQRTEQGDSAMYLCASSASGAGVYEQYFGPGTRLTVT.

This clone came up once. The J gene is TRBJ2-5, the V gene TRBV5-3, with D uncertain. Being an ORF, TRBV5-3 has a function that is uncertain. V was cut by 4 bases and J by 1 base, with 17 bases left in between. CDR3 length equals 16 residues. CDR3 protein: CARSTDQRGFQETQYF. The CDR3 DNA follows: TGTGCCAGAAGCACCGACCAACGAGGCTTCCAAGAGACCCAGTACTTC.

The chain combines TRBV2 with TRBJ1-5; D is undetermined. Germline V gene sequence: CDR1 SNHLY, CDR2 FYNNEI. V was trimmed by 2 bases and J by 8 bases, leaving 16 bases between them. The CDR3 runs 15 residues. The CDR3 protein is CASSEKEAGLKPQHF. The CDR3 DNA reads TGTGCCAGCAGTGAAAAGGAGGCAGGTCTCAAGCCCCAGCATTTT.

The chain couples TRBV7-3 to TRBJ2-1, with D perhaps TRBD1 (6 bases). The V end was cut by 5 bases, the J end by 8 bases, with 22 bases between. From germline, CDR1 is SGHTA and CDR2 FQGTGA. CDR3 length: 16 amino acids. Here the CDR3 reads CASSLGTRPFYDEQFF. For the CDR3, the DNA is TGTGCCAGCAGCCTAGGGACACGACCTTTTTACGATGAGCAGTTCTTC.

This clone was recorded once. The chain is built from TRBV9 and TRBJ1-5; D is unclear. Germline-derived CDR1 and CDR2 are SGDLS and YYNGEE. This CDR3 comprises 13 residues. V was shortened by 4 bases and J by 1 base, with 6 bases between the two germline ends. This CDR3 is CASSLASNQPQHF. As DNA, the CDR3 is TGTGCCAGCAGCCTGGCCAGCAATCAGCCCCAGCATTTT.

Comments on this clone: One junction end disagrees with the germline gene, perhaps due to a read error. This chain joins TRBV7-7 and TRBJ2-7; D might be TRBD2 (5 bases). The CDR3 is 13 amino acids. CDR1 is SSHAT and CDR2 is FNYEAQ in the germline V gene (reference sequence). CDR3 sequence: CASSLAPGYEQYF. CDR3 DNA sequence: TGTGCTAGCAGCTTAGCGCCGGGCTACGAGCAGTACTTC.

The chain is built from TRBV6-1 and TRBJ2-7; TRBD1 matches at 8 bases. The V segment lost 10 bases and the J segment 6 bases; nucleotides outside the gene matches: 8. This CDR3 has 12 residues. Germline assignment: CDR1 MNHNS and CDR2 SASEGT. CDR3 DNA sequence: TGTGCCATAGACAGGGGCCGCGGCGAGCAGTACTTC. The encoded protein is CAIDRGRGEQYF.